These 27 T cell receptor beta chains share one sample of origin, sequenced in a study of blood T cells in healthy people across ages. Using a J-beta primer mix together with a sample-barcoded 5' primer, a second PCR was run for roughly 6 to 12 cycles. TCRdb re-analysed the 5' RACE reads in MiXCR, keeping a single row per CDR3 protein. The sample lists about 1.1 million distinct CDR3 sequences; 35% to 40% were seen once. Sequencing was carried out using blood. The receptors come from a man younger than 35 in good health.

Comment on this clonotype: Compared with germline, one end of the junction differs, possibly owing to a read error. The CDR3, as DNA: TGTGCCGGCAGCCCACGGCCCCAGGGGAATGAAAAACTGTTTTTT. This gives the protein CAGSPRPQGNEKLFF. The chain recombines TRBV4-2 with TRBJ1-4, with a weak D call TRBD1 (6 bases). The CDR3 loop spans 15 amino acids. Germline CDR1 reads LGHNA; CDR2 reads YNFKEQ.

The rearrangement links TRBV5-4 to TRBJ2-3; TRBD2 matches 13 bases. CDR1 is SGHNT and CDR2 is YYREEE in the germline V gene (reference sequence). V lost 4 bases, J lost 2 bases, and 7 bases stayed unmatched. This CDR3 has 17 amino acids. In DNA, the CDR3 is TGTGCCAGCAGCCCCCGGACTAGCGGGGGCGTCACAGATACGCAGTATTTT. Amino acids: CASSPRTSGGVTDTQYF.

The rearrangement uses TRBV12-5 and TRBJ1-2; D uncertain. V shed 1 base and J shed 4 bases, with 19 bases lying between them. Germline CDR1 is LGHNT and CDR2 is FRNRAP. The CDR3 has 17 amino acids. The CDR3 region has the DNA TGTGCTAGTGGTTTGGAAACCCGCCTACGTGGACCCTATGGCTACACCTTC. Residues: CASGLETRLRGPYGYTF.

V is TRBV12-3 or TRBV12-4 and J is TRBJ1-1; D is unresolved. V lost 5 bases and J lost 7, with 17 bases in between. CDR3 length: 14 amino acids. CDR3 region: CASSPLPGPSEAFF. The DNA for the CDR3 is TGTGCCAGCAGTCCCCTACCGGGCCCCAGTGAAGCTTTCTTT.

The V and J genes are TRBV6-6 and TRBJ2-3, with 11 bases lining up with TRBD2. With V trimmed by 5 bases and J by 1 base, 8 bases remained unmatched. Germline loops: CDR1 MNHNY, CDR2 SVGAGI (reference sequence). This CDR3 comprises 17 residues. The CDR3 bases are TGTGCCAGCAGTCCAGGGACTAGCGGAGTGGGCACAGATACGCAGTATTTT. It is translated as CASSPGTSGVGTDTQYF.

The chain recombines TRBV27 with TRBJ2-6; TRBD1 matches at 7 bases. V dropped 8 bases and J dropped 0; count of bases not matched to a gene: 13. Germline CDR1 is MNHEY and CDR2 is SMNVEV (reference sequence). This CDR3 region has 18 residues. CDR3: CASRTWSTGLSGANVLTF. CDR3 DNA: TGTGCCAGCCGGACCTGGTCGACAGGGCTCTCTGGGGCCAACGTCCTGACTTTC.

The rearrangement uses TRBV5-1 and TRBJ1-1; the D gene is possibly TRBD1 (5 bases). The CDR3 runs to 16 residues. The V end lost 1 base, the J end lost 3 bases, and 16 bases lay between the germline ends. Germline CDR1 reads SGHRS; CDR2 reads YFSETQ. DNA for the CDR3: TGCGCCAGCAGCTTGTTACCCGACAGCTACTACACTGAAGCTTTCTTT. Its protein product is CASSLLPDSYYTEAFF.

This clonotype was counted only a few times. The CDR3 coding sequence is TGTGCCAGCAGCCTCCATACACTGGACAGCTATGGCTACACCTTC. Translation: CASSLHTLDSYGYTF. This chain connects TRBV6-2 or TRBV6-3 to TRBJ1-2; D possibly corresponds to TRBD1 (6 bases). The CDR3 loop spans 15 amino acids. Trimming took off 6 bases at V and 4 bases at J, with 18 bases between the two ends. Germline lookup yields CDR1 MNHEY and CDR2 SVGEGT.

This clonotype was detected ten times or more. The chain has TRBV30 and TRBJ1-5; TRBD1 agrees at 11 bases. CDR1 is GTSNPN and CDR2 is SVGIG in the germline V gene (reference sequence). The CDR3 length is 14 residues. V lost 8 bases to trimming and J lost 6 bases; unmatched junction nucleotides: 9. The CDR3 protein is CAVRTGGAFQPQHF. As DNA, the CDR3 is TGTGCCGTGAGGACAGGGGGCGCGTTTCAGCCCCAGCATTTT.

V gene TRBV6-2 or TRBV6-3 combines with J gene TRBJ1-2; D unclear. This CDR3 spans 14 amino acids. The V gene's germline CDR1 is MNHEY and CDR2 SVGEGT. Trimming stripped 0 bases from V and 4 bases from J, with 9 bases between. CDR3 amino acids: CASSYSEGAYGYTF. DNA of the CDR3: TGTGCCAGCAGTTACTCTGAGGGTGCCTATGGCTACACCTTC.

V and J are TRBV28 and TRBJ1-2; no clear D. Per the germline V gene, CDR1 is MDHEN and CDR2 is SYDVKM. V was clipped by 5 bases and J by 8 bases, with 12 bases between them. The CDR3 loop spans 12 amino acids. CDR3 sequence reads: CASSLLGRGYTF. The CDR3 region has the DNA TGTGCCAGCAGTCTTCTGGGGAGAGGCTACACCTTC.

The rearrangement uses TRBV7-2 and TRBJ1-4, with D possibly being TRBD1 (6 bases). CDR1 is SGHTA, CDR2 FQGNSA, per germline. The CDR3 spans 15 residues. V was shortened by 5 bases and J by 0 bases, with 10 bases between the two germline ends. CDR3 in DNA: TGTGCCAGCAGCATACAGGGATCAACTAATGAAAAACTGTTTTTT. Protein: CASSIQGSTNEKLFF.

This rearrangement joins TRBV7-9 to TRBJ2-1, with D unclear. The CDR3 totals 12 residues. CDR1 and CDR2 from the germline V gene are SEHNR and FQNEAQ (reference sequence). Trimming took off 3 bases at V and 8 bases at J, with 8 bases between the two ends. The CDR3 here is CASSFIWDEQFF. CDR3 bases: TGTGCCAGCAGCTTCATTTGGGATGAGCAGTTCTTC. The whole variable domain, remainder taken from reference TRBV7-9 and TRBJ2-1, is DTGVSQNPRHKITKRGQNVTFRCDPISEHNRLYWYRQTLGQGPEFLTYFQNEAQLEKSRLLSDRFSAERPKGSFSTLEIQRTEQGDSAMYLCASSFIWDEQFFGPGTRLTVL.

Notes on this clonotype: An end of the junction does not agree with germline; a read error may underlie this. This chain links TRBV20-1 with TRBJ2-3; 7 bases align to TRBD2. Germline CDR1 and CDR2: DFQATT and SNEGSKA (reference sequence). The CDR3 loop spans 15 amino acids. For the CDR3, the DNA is TGCAGTGCTAGAGGTAGGCGGGGGAGCACAGATGCGCAGTATTTT. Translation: CSARGRRGSTDAQYF.

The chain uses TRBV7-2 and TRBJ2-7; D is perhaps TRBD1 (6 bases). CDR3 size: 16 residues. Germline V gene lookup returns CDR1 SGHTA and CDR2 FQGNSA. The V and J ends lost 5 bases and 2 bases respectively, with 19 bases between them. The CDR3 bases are TGTGCCAGCAGCCTCCGACAGGCGCAGCTAACCTACGAGCAGTACTTC. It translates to CASSLRQAQLTYEQYF.

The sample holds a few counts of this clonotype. CDR3 nucleotide sequence: TGTGCCAGCTCACCGATAAACACTGAAGCTTTCTTT. This codes for CASSPINTEAFF. J is TRBJ1-1 and V is TRBV18; D remains unclear. The germline V and J ends were trimmed by 3 bases and 2 bases, with 4 bases remaining between them. The CDR3 contains 12 residues. Germline loops: CDR1 KGHSH, CDR2 LQKENI.

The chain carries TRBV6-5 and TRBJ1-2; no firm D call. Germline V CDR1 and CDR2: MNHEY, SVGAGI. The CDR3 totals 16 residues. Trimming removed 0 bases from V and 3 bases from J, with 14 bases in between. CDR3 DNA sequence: TGTGCCAGCAGTTACTCGAGTAAGGCTACCCACTATGGCTACACCTTC. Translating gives CASSYSSKATHYGYTF.

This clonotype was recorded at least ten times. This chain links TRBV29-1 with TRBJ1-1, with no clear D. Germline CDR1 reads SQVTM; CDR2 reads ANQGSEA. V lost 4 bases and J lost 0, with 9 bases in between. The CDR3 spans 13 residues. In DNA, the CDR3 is TGCAGCGTTGCCGGAGTTATGAACACTGAAGCTTTCTTT. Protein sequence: CSVAGVMNTEAFF.

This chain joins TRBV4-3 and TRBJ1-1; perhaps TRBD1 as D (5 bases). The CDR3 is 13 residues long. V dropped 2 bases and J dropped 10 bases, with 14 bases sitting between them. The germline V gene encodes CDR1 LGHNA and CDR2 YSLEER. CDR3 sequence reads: CASSQLDGGRAFF. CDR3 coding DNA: TGCGCCAGCAGCCAACTCGACGGGGGACGAGCTTTCTTT.

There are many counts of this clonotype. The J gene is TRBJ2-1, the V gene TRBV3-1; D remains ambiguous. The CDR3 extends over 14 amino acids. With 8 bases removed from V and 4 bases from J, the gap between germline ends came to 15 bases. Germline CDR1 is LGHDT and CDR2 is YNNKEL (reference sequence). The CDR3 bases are TGTGCCAGCTCACCACCGGGCAGTTACAATGAGCAGTTCTTC. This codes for CASSPPGSYNEQFF.

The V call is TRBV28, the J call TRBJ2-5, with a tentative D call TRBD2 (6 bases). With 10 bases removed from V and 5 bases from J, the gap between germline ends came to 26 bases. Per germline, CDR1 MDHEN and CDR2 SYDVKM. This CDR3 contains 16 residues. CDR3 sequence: CANRYRDCYDGETQYF. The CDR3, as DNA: TGTGCCAACAGATACCGGGACTGTTATGATGGCGAGACCCAGTACTTC.

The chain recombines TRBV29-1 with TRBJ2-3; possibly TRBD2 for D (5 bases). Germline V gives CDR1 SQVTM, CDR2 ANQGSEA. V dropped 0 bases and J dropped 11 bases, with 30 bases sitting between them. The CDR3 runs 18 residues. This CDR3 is CSVEELQTTLVGVSVQYF. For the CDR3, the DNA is TGCAGCGTTGAAGAATTGCAGACTACGCTAGTCGGGGTGTCGGTGCAGTATTTT.

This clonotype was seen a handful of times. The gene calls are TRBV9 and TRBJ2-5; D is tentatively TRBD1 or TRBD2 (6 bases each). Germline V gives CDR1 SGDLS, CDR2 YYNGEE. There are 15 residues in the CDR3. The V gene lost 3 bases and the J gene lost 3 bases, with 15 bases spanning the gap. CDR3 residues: CASSATGRIEETQYF. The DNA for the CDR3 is TGTGCCAGCAGCGCCACAGGGAGGATAGAAGAGACCCAGTACTTC.

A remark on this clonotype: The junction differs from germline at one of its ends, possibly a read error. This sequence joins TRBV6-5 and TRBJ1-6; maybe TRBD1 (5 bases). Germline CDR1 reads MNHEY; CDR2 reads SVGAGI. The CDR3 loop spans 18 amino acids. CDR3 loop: CASSYSRAPEPRNSPPHF. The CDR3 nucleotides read TGTGCCAGCAGTTACTCCAGGGCGCCCGAGCCACGTAATTCACCCCCCCACTTT.

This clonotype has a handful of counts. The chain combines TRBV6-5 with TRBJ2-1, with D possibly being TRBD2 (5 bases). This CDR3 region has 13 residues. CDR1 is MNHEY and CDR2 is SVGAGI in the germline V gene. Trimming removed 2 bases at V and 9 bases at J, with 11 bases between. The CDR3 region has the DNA TGTGCCAGCAGTTACCGCAAAGGGAGTGAGCAGTTCTTC. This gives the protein CASSYRKGSEQFF.

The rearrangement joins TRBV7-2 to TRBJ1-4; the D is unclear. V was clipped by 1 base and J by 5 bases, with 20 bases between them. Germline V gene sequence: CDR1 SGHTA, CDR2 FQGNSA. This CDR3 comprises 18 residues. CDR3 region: CASSLEVADPRLNEKLFF. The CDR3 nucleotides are TGTGCCAGCAGCTTAGAGGTTGCGGACCCCAGGCTGAATGAAAAACTGTTTTTT.

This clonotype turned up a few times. CDR3 residues: CASSSRQGAVAFF. DNA for the CDR3: TGTGCCAGCAGTTCCCGACAGGGGGCCGTGGCTTTCTTT. The chain uses TRBV28 and TRBJ1-1; TRBD1 matches at 10 bases. Germline CDR1 is MDHEN and CDR2 is SYDVKM. The CDR3 covers 13 residues. V trimming: 4 bases; J trimming: 11 bases; junction bases outside the gene matches: 7.